A selection of T cell receptor beta chains follows, all from one sample in a study of shared clonotypes between healthy human individuals. Some clones are missing from TCRdb's copy, which holds only in-frame ones; the method was immunoSEQ multiplex PCR. The profile shows some 490,000 clones, around 73% of them singletons. Sequenced sample: PBMCs. These receptors came from a woman in her 40s in good health. Some clones in this sample may be carry-over from other donors' samples. Each CDR3 is given with its conserved first and last residue. A D gene is named only where the DNA matches it firmly. Rows give clone size only sometimes, using once, few, many, or a class for an expanded clone.

j_gene | d_gene | v_gene | abundance | CDR3aa | CDR3nt
TRBJ2-7 | - | TRBV2 | - | CASIDAGEQYF | TGTGCCAGCATCGACGCGGGGGAGCAGTACTTC
TRBJ2-2 | TRBD1 | TRBV7-8 | - | CASRAGQGAAGELFF | TGTGCCAGCAGAGCCGGACAGGGGGCGGCCGGGGAGCTGTTTTTT
TRBJ1-3 | TRBD1 | TRBV30 | - | CAWSHRGSRGNTIYF | TGTGCCTGGAGCCACAGGGGGTCACGTGGAAACACCATATATTTT
TRBJ1-1 | - | TRBV9 | - | CASSVSGTTKGTEAFF | TGTGCCAGCAGCGTAAGTGGGACCACCAAGGGCACTGAAGCTTTCTTT
TRBJ2-2 | - | TRBV4-3 | few | CASSQGLVGLAGELFF | TGCGCCAGCAGCCAAGGCTTGGTAGGGTTAGCCGGGGAGCTGTTTTTT
TRBJ1-5 | TRBD1 | TRBV5-1 | few | CASSGGTGVNQPQHF | TGCGCCAGCAGCGGTGGGACAGGGGTCAATCAGCCCCAGCATTTT
TRBJ2-7 | - | TRBV10-3 | - | CAISESGRGYEQYF | TGTGCCATCAGTGAGTCTGGCAGGGGCTACGAGCAGTACTTC
TRBJ1-2 | - | TRBV7-3 | - | CASSPGSGQNYGYTF | TGTGCCAGCAGCCCTGGGTCGGGGCAAAACTATGGCTACACCTTC
TRBJ2-2 | TRBD2 | TRBV7-2 | - | CASSLGVLAGVGWAGELFF | TGTGCCAGCAGCTTAGGGGTCCTAGCGGGAGTAGGATGGGCCGGGGAGCTGTTTTTT
TRBJ2-7 | - | TRBV11-2 | - | CASSPGGTYEQYF | TGTGCCAGCAGCCCAGGCGGAACCTACGAGCAGTACTTC
TRBJ1-1 | TRBD1 | TRBV29-1 | - | CSASGTGGSDTEAFF | TGCAGTGCCTCCGGGACAGGGGGATCGGACACTGAAGCTTTCTTT
TRBJ1-4 | - | TRBV28 | - | CASSFWTKTGSYEKLFF | TGTGCCAGCAGTTTTTGGACAAAGACTGGGAGTTATGAAAAACTGTTTTTT
TRBJ2-2 | - | TRBV6-1 | - | CASSEISIGYTNTGELFF | TGTGCCAGCAGTGAAATCTCCATCGGTTATACGAACACCGGGGAGCTGTTTTTT
TRBJ2-1 | TRBD2 | TRBV5-1 | - | CASSLTVRGLADNEQFF | TGCGCCAGCAGCTTAACGGTCAGGGGACTAGCGGACAATGAGCAGTTCTTC
TRBJ2-7 | - | TRBV30 | once | CAWSDTYEQYF | TGTGCCTGGAGTGATACCTACGAGCAGTACTTC
TRBJ2-3 | - | TRBV20-1 | once | CSARRDTQYF | TGCAGTGCTAGGCGGGATACGCAGTATTTT
TRBJ1-2 | - | TRBV30 | - | CAWSVLQGNYGYTF | TGTGCCTGGAGTGTACTTCAGGGGAACTATGGCTACACCTTC
TRBJ2-4 | TRBD2 | TRBV28 | - | CASSLREGLYIQYF | TGTGCCAGCAGTTTAAGGGAGGGTCTTTACATTCAGTACTTC
TRBJ2-3 | - | TRBV5-1 | - | CASSLRAGTDTQYF | TGCGCCAGCAGCCTGAGGGCAGGGACAGATACGCAGTATTTT
TRBJ2-3 | TRBD1 | TRBV2 | once | CASSGTGGTDTQYF | TGTGCCAGCAGCGGGACAGGGGGAACAGATACGCAGTATTTT
TRBJ1-4 | - | TRBV2 | - | CASSGAYGKLFF | TGTGCCAGCAGTGGGGCGTATGGAAAACTGTTTTTT
TRBJ2-6 | - | TRBV9 | once | CASSVSPGANVLTF | TGTGCCAGCAGCGTATCTCCTGGGGCCAACGTCCTGACTTTC
TRBJ2-7 | - | TRBV7-3 | - | CASSLSPGNSYEQYF | TGTGCCAGCAGCTTAAGTCCGGGGAACTCCTACGAGCAGTACTTC
TRBJ1-2 | - | TRBV19 | - | CASSPPASPRDGYTF | TGTGCCAGTAGTCCCCCAGCGTCACCTCGGGATGGCTACACCTTC
TRBJ2-1 | - | TRBV10-3 | - | CAIKNSAYNEQFF | TGTGCCATCAAAAATAGCGCCTACAATGAGCAGTTCTTC
TRBJ1-1 | - | TRBV2 | - | CASSESRGQNTEAFF | TGTGCCAGCAGTGAATCCCGGGGACAGAACACTGAAGCTTTCTTT
TRBJ2-6 | - | TRBV19 | - | CASTSPHIPGANVLTF | TGTGCCAGTACCTCTCCCCACATACCTGGGGCCAACGTCCTGACTTTC
TRBJ2-7 | - | TRBV11-3 | - | CASSGSAGEQYF | TGTGCCAGCAGCGGGTCTGCGGGCGAGCAGTACTTC
TRBJ2-7 | TRBD2 | TRBV19 | once | CASTAGRTSGRDSYEQYF | TGTGCCAGTACCGCCGGGAGGACTAGCGGGAGGGATTCCTACGAGCAGTACTTC
TRBJ1-1 | - | TRBV19 | - | CASSIETGMTEAFF | TGTGCCAGTAGTATCGAAACAGGGATGACTGAAGCTTTCTTT
TRBJ2-6 | - | TRBV6-1 | - | CASSEATGGANVLTF | TGTGCCAGCAGTGAAGCTACAGGTGGGGCCAACGTCCTGACTTTC
TRBJ2-7 | TRBD2 | TRBV6-1 | once | CASSLSGNSYEQYF | TGTGCCAGCAGTCTCAGCGGGAATTCCTACGAGCAGTACTTC
TRBJ2-3 | - | TRBV10-3 | - | CAISNDSSDTQYF | TGTGCCATCAGCAACGACAGCTCAGATACGCAGTATTTT
TRBJ1-6 | - | TRBV7-9 | few | CASSLGPRTNSPLHF | TGTGCCAGCAGCTTGGGACCTAGGACAAATTCACCCCTCCACTTT
TRBJ2-3 | - | TRBV6-5 | - | CASSYRGTDTQYF | TGTGCCAGCAGTTACCGGGGCACAGATACGCAGTATTTT
TRBJ1-1 | - | TRBV30 | - | CAWSPRRNTEAFF | TGTGCCTGGAGTCCACGTAGGAACACTGAAGCTTTCTTT
TRBJ1-1 | - | TRBV28 | - | CATQPGQNTEAFF | TGTGCCACCCAACCGGGACAGAACACTGAAGCTTTCTTT
TRBJ2-2 | - | TRBV19 | few | CASSTWGSGTGELFF | TGTGCCAGTAGTACGTGGGGGAGTGGCACCGGGGAGCTGTTTTTT
TRBJ2-7 | - | TRBV11-3 | - | CASSLGLDSSYEQYF | TGTGCCAGCAGCTTAGGACTAGACAGTTCCTACGAGCAGTACTTC
TRBJ2-7 | TRBD2 | TRBV5-1 | - | CASSLETGGTFYEQYF | TGCGCCAGCAGCTTGGAGACGGGAGGGACTTTCTACGAGCAGTACTTC
TRBJ2-2 | TRBD2 | TRBV5-4 | - | CASSRPSGRQAGELFF | TGTGCCAGCAGCCGTCCTAGCGGGAGGCAGGCCGGGGAGCTGTTTTTT
TRBJ2-2 | - | TRBV5-1 | - | CASSGRGTNTGELFF | TGCGCCAGCTCCGGGCGCGGGACGAACACCGGGGAGCTGTTTTTT
TRBJ2-7 | - | TRBV11-2 | - | CASSLGQGLYEQYF | TGTGCCAGCAGCTTAGGCCAGGGGCTCTACGAGCAGTACTTC
TRBJ1-1 | TRBD1 | TRBV18 | - | CASSPSGGGSEAFF | TGTGCCAGCTCGCCCAGTGGAGGGGGCTCTGAAGCTTTCTTT
TRBJ1-6 | - | TRBV25-1 | once | CASSAQFGPNSPLHF | TGTGCCAGCAGTGCCCAGTTTGGCCCTAATTCACCCCTCCACTTT
TRBJ1-1 | - | TRBV19 | - | CASSSREHTEAFF | TGTGCCAGTAGTAGCAGGGAGCACACTGAAGCTTTCTTT
TRBJ2-2 | TRBD1 | TRBV29-1 | - | CSVATGHANTGELFF | TGCAGCGTCGCGACAGGGCACGCGAACACCGGGGAGCTGTTTTTT